These T cell receptor beta chains were read from a single sample in a study of blood T cell dynamics during melanoma immunotherapy. The repertoire was sequenced with immunoSEQ multiplex PCR; TCRdb's copy has only in-frame clones and lacks some. The table has fewer than 2,000 clones, approximately 73% seen once. The sample consisted of CD8+ T cells from blood, taken from a patient treated with checkpoint blockade. The origin of the receptors is a human donor with melanoma. CDR3s include the opening cysteine and the closing phenylalanine or tryptophan. Fields, in order: J gene, clone size, V gene, CDR3 protein. Clone sizes are given selectively: once, few, many, or a class where the clone is expanded.

TRBJ2-7	.	TRBV4-1	CASSVTGGYEQYF
TRBJ2-3	.	TRBV6-4	CASSERPSTDTQYF
TRBJ2-7	.	TRBV6-5	CASRIIQGSYEQYF
TRBJ2-5	.	TRBV21-1	CASSRLPEEETQYF
TRBJ1-2	.	TRBV25-1	CASSDGARGLRYGYTF
TRBJ1-1	.	TRBV19	CASSVGRGRIPEAFF
TRBJ1-1	.	TRBV4-1	CASSQSQNTEAFF
TRBJ2-2	few	TRBV28	CASSFTGELFF
TRBJ1-1	.	TRBV29-1	CSVTPGTVNTEAFF
TRBJ1-5	.	TRBV28	CASSFGYSNQPQHF
TRBJ1-1	once	TRBV15	CATSTGRGTEAFF
TRBJ1-6	.	TRBV13	CASSPYNSPLHF
TRBJ2-7	once	TRBV7-9	CASSSPRAYEQYF
TRBJ2-7	.	TRBV4-3	CASSQDVTQGFYEQYF
TRBJ2-1	few	TRBV7-2	CASSLSGLEQFF
TRBJ2-2	.	TRBV29-1	CSVEWGSTNTGELFF
TRBJ1-5	.	TRBV19	CASSISGEQPQHF
TRBJ1-5	few	TRBV4-1	CASSQGLSGSHQPQHF
TRBJ2-1	.	TRBV11-2	CASSGNSLEWGRPYNEQFF
TRBJ1-1	.	TRBV28	CASSLTKNTEAFF
TRBJ2-2	.	TRBV5-4	CASSADSFNTGELFF
TRBJ2-7	.	TRBV11-2	CASSFWGDYEQYF
TRBJ2-7	few	TRBV6-6	CASSYGGDGYEQYF
TRBJ1-2	.	TRBV19	CASSIGWGQTNYGYTF
TRBJ1-1	.	TRBV10-3	CAISDTSGINTEAFF
TRBJ2-1	.	TRBV6-5	CASSYGTSGEQFF
TRBJ2-7	.	TRBV18	CASSPLKDPYEQYF
TRBJ2-7	.	TRBV7-2	CASSLGTGREQYF
TRBJ2-7	.	TRBV11-2	CASSLEGLPNYEQYF
TRBJ1-1	.	TRBV4-2	CASSQEGTGGTEAFF
TRBJ1-6	few	TRBV5-4	CASSLHNSPLHF
TRBJ1-3	.	TRBV19	CASTQMGGSGNTIYF
TRBJ2-1	.	TRBV5-4	CASSLTSAEQFF
TRBJ2-2	.	TRBV2	CASSEFQNTGELFF
.	.	TRBV7-6	CASSSDGRESYEQYF
TRBJ2-2	.	TRBV4-1	CASSQVKGNPGELFF
TRBJ1-1	.	TRBV18	CASSYSTEAFF
TRBJ2-5	.	TRBV5-1	CASSPEKGPQETQYF
TRBJ2-1	.	TRBV6-4	CASSDGTSNEQFF
TRBJ2-1	.	TRBV19	CASSIMGGSVYNEQFF
TRBJ1-1	.	TRBV7-9	CASFPLDRGHTEAFF
TRBJ1-2	.	TRBV11-2	CASSLGTTGELYGYTF
TRBJ2-7	.	TRBV5-4	CASSSRDRGFYEQYF
TRBJ2-7	.	TRBV14	CASSQETGGVSEQYF
TRBJ2-3	.	TRBV5-1	CASSLGGSDTQYF
TRBJ1-5	.	TRBV5-3	CARSAILSGTEYQPQHF
TRBJ2-1	.	TRBV9	CASSGLADYNEQFF